Below are 25 T cell receptor beta chains sequenced from a single sample in a study of T-cell memory formation after mild COVID-19. TCRdb re-analysed the 5' RACE reads in MiXCR, keeping a single row per CDR3 protein. The sample has about 320,000 distinct CDR3 sequences; approximately 14% are singletons. The specimen sequenced was PBMCs or a T cell subset sorted from them (not recorded which). The receptors stem from a man aged 18 to 35 who had mild COVID-19 (a few samples of this study predate the infection). Cell type and time point are not known.

This clonotype was detected only a few times. The chain combines TRBV7-6 with TRBJ2-1, with D unresolved. Germline CDR1 SGHVS, CDR2 FNYEAQ. The CDR3 length is 15 residues. The ends were cut back, 5 bases at V and 4 bases at J, with 15 bases in the middle. The CDR3 DNA reads TGTGCCAGCAGCCGGTTTGACAACTCTTACAATGAGCAGTTCTTC. Protein product: CASSRFDNSYNEQFF.

This clonotype has a handful of counts. This chain links TRBV4-3 with TRBJ1-5; D unresolved. CDR3 length: 14 amino acids. V was clipped by 4 bases and J by 0 bases, with 7 bases between them. Germline V CDR1 and CDR2: LGHNA, YSLEER. Here the CDR3 DNA reads TGCGCCAGCAGCCGCCTATATAGCAATCAGCCCCAGCATTTT. It codes for CASSRLYSNQPQHF.

This clonotype was counted a few times. The chain uses TRBV4-3 and TRBJ2-1; D is unresolved. The CDR3 covers 15 residues. V lost 0 bases to trimming and J lost 8 bases, with 14 bases between them. Germline V gene data show CDR1 as LGHNA and CDR2 as YSLEER. CDR3 amino acids: CASSQESAAGYEQFF. The CDR3 region has the DNA TGCGCCAGCAGCCAAGAGTCGGCAGCAGGATATGAGCAGTTCTTC.

The genes are TRBV6-5 and TRBJ1-2, with D maybe TRBD1 (5 bases). The CDR3 extends over 16 amino acids. CDR1 MNHEY and CDR2 SVGAGI come from the germline V gene. The V end was cut by 0 bases, the J end by 4 bases, with 15 bases between. This CDR3 is CASSYSTAAWSYGYTF. CDR3 DNA: TGTGCCAGCAGTTACTCGACAGCGGCGTGGAGCTATGGCTACACCTTC.

This clonotype occurred a few times. V gene TRBV15 combines with J gene TRBJ2-5; weak D call: TRBD2 (5 bases). Deletions cut 0 bases from V and 3 bases from J, with 8 bases between. Germline V gene sequence: CDR1 LNHNV, CDR2 YYDKDF (reference sequence). There are 14 residues in the CDR3. The CDR3 is CATSRDRGEETQYF. CDR3 DNA sequence: TGTGCCACCAGCAGAGATCGGGGAGAAGAGACCCAGTACTTC.

The V call is TRBV15, the J call TRBJ2-2; D is unresolved. V was clipped by 1 base and J by 5 bases, with 8 bases between them. Germline loops: CDR1 LNHNV, CDR2 YYDKDF (reference sequence). The CDR3 is made up of 14 amino acids. The CDR3 region is CATSRGVGTGELFF. In DNA, the CDR3 is TGTGCCACCAGCAGAGGCGTTGGGACCGGGGAGCTGTTTTTT.

This clonotype was observed a few times. The genes are TRBV4-3 and TRBJ1-1; D call uncertain. Germline assignment: CDR1 LGHNA and CDR2 YSLEER. The V gene lost 0 bases and the J gene lost 7 bases, with 15 bases spanning the gap. This CDR3 is built from 15 residues. The CDR3 reads CASSQDSRTRDEAFF. The CDR3 bases are TGCGCCAGCAGCCAAGATTCCCGGACGAGGGATGAAGCTTTCTTT.

This clonotype came up a few times. V gene TRBV2 combines with J gene TRBJ2-3; D possibly corresponds to TRBD1 (6 bases). Trimming took 8 bases from V and 6 from J, leaving 12 bases between them. This CDR3 is 12 amino acids long. The germline V gene encodes CDR1 SNHLY and CDR2 FYNNEI. The CDR3 region has the DNA TGTGCCAGCCGTTCAGACAGGGATACGCAGTATTTT. Translating it yields CASRSDRDTQYF.

This clonotype has ten or more counts. The chain joins TRBV19 to TRBJ2-3; D gene uncertain. Per germline, CDR1 LNHDA and CDR2 SQIVND (reference sequence). The CDR3 runs 12 residues. V was cut by 3 bases and J by 5 bases, with 6 bases left in between. This CDR3 reads CASSMEEDTQYF. The CDR3 DNA reads TGTGCCAGTAGTATGGAAGAAGATACGCAGTATTTT.

The V and J genes are TRBV27 and TRBJ2-7; D not certain. This CDR3 has 13 amino acids. The ends were cut back, 6 bases at V and 1 base at J, with 10 bases in the middle. Germline V CDR1 and CDR2: MNHEY, SMNVEV (reference sequence). The CDR3 here is CASRQSSSYEQYV. CDR3 nucleotide sequence: TGTGCCAGCAGACAAAGTTCGTCCTACGAGCAGTACGTC.

The J gene is TRBJ1-1, the V gene TRBV7-3; D uncertain. Trimming shortened V by 5 bases and J by 6 bases, and 10 bases separated the two germline ends. Germline values: CDR1 SGHTA, CDR2 FQGTGA. The CDR3 spans 12 residues. CDR3 bases: TGTGCCAGCAGCGCTGGCGGGGCTGAAGCTTTCTTT. Translating it yields CASSAGGAEAFF.

This clonotype was counted only a few times. CDR3 sequence (DNA): TGTGCCAGCAGCTTCGTAGCGGGGTCCTACAATGAGCAGTTCTTC. It is translated as CASSFVAGSYNEQFF. J is TRBJ2-1 and V is TRBV7-2; 8 bases line up with TRBD2. Per germline, CDR1 SGHTA and CDR2 FQGNSA. The CDR3 is 15 amino acids. The ends lost 3 bases at V and 1 base at J; junction bases unmatched: 2.

This clonotype was found many times. This chain joins TRBV5-1 and TRBJ2-2; TRBD2 is a possible D gene (6 bases). The V end lost 2 bases, the J end lost 7 bases, and 15 bases lay between the germline ends. The CDR3 contains 15 residues. The germline gives CDR1 SGHRS, CDR2 YFSETQ. The DNA for the CDR3 is TGCGCCAGCAGCTTCCGGAGGGGCATAGACGGGGAGCTGTTTTTT. Its translation: CASSFRRGIDGELFF.

The chain is built from TRBV6-4 and TRBJ2-4; the D call may be TRBD1 or TRBD2 (5 bases each). Trimming cost V 2 bases and J 9 bases, with 14 bases left between them. CDR1 MRHNA and CDR2 SNTAGT come from the germline V gene. This CDR3 spans 14 amino acids. CDR3 amino acids: CASSDGGDGSIQYF. Here the CDR3 DNA reads TGTGCCAGCAGTGACGGGGGAGATGGTAGCATTCAGTACTTC.

This chain links TRBV7-8 with TRBJ1-2, with D perhaps matching TRBD1 (5 bases). The germline CDR1 and CDR2 sequences are SGHVS and FQNEAQ. The V end was cut by 5 bases, the J end by 4 bases, with 14 bases between. This CDR3 has 14 residues. The CDR3 loop reads CASSPRDRFYGYTF. CDR3 in DNA: TGTGCCAGCAGCCCAAGAGACAGATTCTATGGCTACACCTTC.

This clonotype was seen only a few times. V gene TRBV11-2 combines with J gene TRBJ2-7, with D maybe TRBD2 (6 bases). This CDR3 has 15 residues. The germline V gene encodes CDR1 SGHAT and CDR2 FQNNGV. Trimming cost V 7 bases and J 6 bases, with 22 bases left between them. The CDR3 DNA is TGTGCCAGCATCCGGCTTCGGGGGAAGGTTGGCGAGCAGTACGTC. Translation gives CASIRLRGKVGEQYV.

The CDR3 is CATSRDIAPLHF. CDR3 DNA sequence: TGTGCCACCAGCAGAGATATTGCACCCCTCCACTTT. The chain joins TRBV15 to TRBJ1-6; D uncertain. This CDR3 has 12 amino acids. The germline gives CDR1 LNHNV, CDR2 YYDKDF (reference sequence). Trimming took 0 bases from V and 11 from J, leaving 5 bases between them.

This clonotype was counted once. This chain joins TRBV2 and TRBJ1-2; D is unclear. This CDR3 is 11 amino acids long. The germline gives CDR1 SNHLY, CDR2 FYNNEI. Trimming left V 6 bases short and J 2 bases short, with 4 bases between. CDR3 sequence (DNA): TGTGCCAGCAGGGAGAACTATGGCTACACCTTC. Translating gives CASRENYGYTF.

This clonotype was observed a few times. In DNA form, the CDR3 reads TGTGCCAGCTCGGGCGGGACAGGGGCTCAGAACATTCAGTACTTC. Translated: CASSGGTGAQNIQYF. The chain couples TRBV18 to TRBJ2-4; TRBD1 aligns across 10 bases. Germline V gives CDR1 KGHSH, CDR2 LQKENI. The J segment lost 7 bases and the V segment lost 6 bases, leaving 9 bases of the junction unmatched. This CDR3 is built from 15 residues.

The chain is built from TRBV4-2 and TRBJ2-1, with 8 bases that match TRBD2. The V and J ends lost 0 bases and 6 bases, in that order; junction bases with no gene match: 7. Germline values: CDR1 LGHNA, CDR2 YNFKEQ. The CDR3 is made up of 16 amino acids. The CDR3 region is CASSQDQRGPTNEQFF. The CDR3 DNA reads TGTGCCAGCAGCCAAGACCAGCGGGGGCCAACCAATGAGCAGTTCTTC.

The rearrangement joins TRBV20-1 to TRBJ1-6; D possibly corresponds to TRBD1 (5 bases). The CDR3 is 12 residues long. The V end was cut by 4 bases, the J end by 8 bases, with 9 bases between. Looked up from germline, CDR1 is DFQATT and CDR2 is SNEGSKA (reference sequence). The CDR3: CSATGADSPLHF. The CDR3 nucleotides read TGCAGTGCTACTGGGGCGGATTCACCCCTCCACTTT.

The V call is TRBV7-2, the J call TRBJ1-2, with D tentatively TRBD1 (5 bases). The CDR3 is 15 amino acids. V was clipped by 4 bases and J by 1 base, with 13 bases between them. The germline V gene encodes CDR1 SGHTA and CDR2 FQGNSA. CDR3 coding DNA: TGTGCCAGCAGCTCCCAACCTGACAGTAACTATGGCTACACCTTC. Encoded protein: CASSSQPDSNYGYTF.

The gene calls are TRBV6-2 or TRBV6-3 and TRBJ1-5; 10 nucleotides align to TRBD1. The CDR3 consists of 15 residues. Germline V lookup: CDR1 MNHEY, CDR2 SVGEGT. V was clipped by 6 bases and J by 3 bases; unmatched bases: 5. The CDR3 DNA follows: TGTGCCAGCAGCCTCGACAGGGGGCCCAATCAGCCCCAGCATTTT. Its translation is CASSLDRGPNQPQHF.

This clonotype came up a few times. V usage is TRBV20-1 and J usage is TRBJ2-1, with 7 positions matching TRBD2. This CDR3 contains 18 residues. Looked up from germline, CDR1 is DFQATT and CDR2 is SNEGSKA (reference sequence). With 6 bases clipped from V and 0 bases from J, the junction kept 17 bases outside the gene matches. CDR3 sequence: CSAPSGAGVTSSYNEQFF. CDR3 nucleotides: TGCAGTGCCCCTTCTGGCGCGGGGGTTACCAGCTCCTACAATGAGCAGTTCTTC.

DNA for the CDR3: TGTGCCAGCAGTGCTAGCGACAATGAGCAGTTCTTC. Amino acids: CASSASDNEQFF. The gene calls are TRBV9 and TRBJ2-1, with TRBD2 as a possible D gene (6 bases). The CDR3 spans 12 residues. From germline, CDR1 is SGDLS and CDR2 YYNGEE. Trimming cost V 5 bases and J 5 bases, with 8 bases left between them. Looking up the rest from reference TRBV9 and TRBJ2-1 gives the full variable domain: DSGVTQTPKHLITATGQRVTLRCSPRSGDLSVYWYQQSLDQGLQFLIQYYNGEERAKGNILERFSAQQFPDLHSELNLSSLELGDSALYFCASSASDNEQFFGPGTRLTVL.